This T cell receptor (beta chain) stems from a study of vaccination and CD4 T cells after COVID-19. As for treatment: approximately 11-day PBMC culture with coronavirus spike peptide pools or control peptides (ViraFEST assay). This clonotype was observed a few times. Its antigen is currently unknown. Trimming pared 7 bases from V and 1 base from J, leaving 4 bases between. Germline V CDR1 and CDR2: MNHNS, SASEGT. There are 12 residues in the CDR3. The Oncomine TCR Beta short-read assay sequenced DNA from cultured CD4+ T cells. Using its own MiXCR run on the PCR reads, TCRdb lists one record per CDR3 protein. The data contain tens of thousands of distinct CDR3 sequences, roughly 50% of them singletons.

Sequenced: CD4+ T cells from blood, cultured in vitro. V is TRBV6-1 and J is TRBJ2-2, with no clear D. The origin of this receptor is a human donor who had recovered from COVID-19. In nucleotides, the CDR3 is TGTGCCAGCACCAGGAACACCGGGGAGCTGTTTTTT. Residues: CASTRNTGELFF.